Below, 10 T cell receptor beta chains from the same sample are listed, as sequenced in a study of identical twins. TCRdb fed the 5' RACE reads into MiXCR, producing one record per CDR3 protein. The data hold about 570,000 distinct CDR3 sequences, with 9% to 10% observed a single time. The sample also formed part of further work on yellow fever vaccine responses in identical twins.

The sequencing input was PBMCs. These receptors were taken from a young woman in good health.

This clonotype was counted only a few times. V is TRBV25-1 and J is TRBJ2-7; D is uncertain. V dropped 4 bases and J dropped 4 bases, with 5 bases sitting between them. The CDR3 consists of 11 residues. Germline V gene lookup returns CDR1 MGHDK and CDR2 SYGVNS. CDR3 sequence (DNA): TGTGCCAGCAGTGCTGTGTACGAGCAGTACTTC. It encodes CASSAVYEQYF.

This clonotype was found a few times. The V call is TRBV7-2, the J call TRBJ2-3; D is possibly TRBD1 or TRBD2 (5 bases each). This CDR3 has 15 amino acids. V gave up 7 bases and J gave up 4 bases, with 18 bases separating them. Germline assignment: CDR1 SGHTA and CDR2 FQGNSA. This chain's CDR3 is CASIQRGGPADTQYF. In nucleotides, the CDR3 is TGTGCCAGCATCCAAAGGGGCGGGCCGGCAGATACGCAGTATTTT.

The chain is built from TRBV7-9 and TRBJ1-2; a possible D gene is TRBD1 (5 bases). The germline V gene encodes CDR1 SEHNR and CDR2 FQNEAQ (reference sequence). The V end was cut by 3 bases, the J end by 3 bases, with 8 bases between. The length of the CDR3 is 13 residues. The CDR3 spells CASSFFRDYGYTF. DNA of the CDR3: TGTGCCAGCAGCTTCTTCAGGGACTATGGCTACACCTTC.

This clonotype was recorded at least ten times. The chain recombines TRBV12-3 or TRBV12-4 with TRBJ2-7, with 9 positions matching TRBD1. There are 14 residues in the CDR3. The V and J ends lost 6 bases and 5 bases, in that order; junction bases with no gene match: 8. CDR3 loop: CASSPGQGFHEQYF. Here the CDR3 DNA reads TGTGCCAGCAGCCCGGGACAGGGTTTCCACGAGCAGTACTTC.

This clonotype has just one count. The V gene is TRBV3-1, the J gene TRBJ2-4, with D unclear. Germline V gene lookup returns CDR1 LGHDT and CDR2 YNNKEL (reference sequence). The V gene lost 11 bases and the J gene lost 0 bases, with 20 bases spanning the gap. This CDR3 has 16 amino acids. The CDR3: CACTQGVGLAKNIQYF. The CDR3, as DNA: TGTGCCTGCACCCAAGGAGTTGGTCTAGCCAAAAACATTCAGTACTTC.

The chain uses TRBV5-1 and TRBJ2-7, with 10 bases fitting TRBD2. The germline CDR1 and CDR2 sequences are SGHRS and YFSETQ. CDR3 length: 15 residues. V trimming: 4 bases; J trimming: 2 bases; junction bases outside the gene matches: 6. The DNA for the CDR3 is TGCGCCAGCAGCCCGAAAGCGGGAGGGGCCTACGAGCAGTACTTC. Encoded protein: CASSPKAGGAYEQYF.

The rearrangement joins TRBV5-4 to TRBJ2-3; D remains unclear. Germline CDR1 is SGHNT and CDR2 is YYREEE (reference sequence). The CDR3 extends over 14 amino acids. Trimming stripped 0 bases from V and 3 bases from J, with 8 bases between. DNA of the CDR3: TGTGCCAGCAGCTTGGATCCGAGTACAGATACGCAGTATTTT. It translates to CASSLDPSTDTQYF.

For this clonotype: This may be a read error: a much more frequent sequence differs by one nucleotide. The chain couples TRBV2 to TRBJ2-7, with D uncertain. In germline, CDR1 is SNHLY, CDR2 FYNNEI. Trimming took 7 bases from V and 3 from J, leaving 4 bases between them. CDR3 length: 10 amino acids. In nucleotides, the CDR3 is TGTGCCAGCACTAACTACGAGCAGTACTTC. It yields the protein CASTNYEQYF.

The chain combines TRBV7-6 with TRBJ2-2; D gene uncertain. CDR3 length: 14 residues. V lost 5 bases to trimming and J lost 4 bases, with 11 bases between them. Germline V CDR1 and CDR2: SGHVS, FNYEAQ. CDR3 residues: CASSPPVFTGELFF. In DNA form, the CDR3 reads TGTGCCAGCAGCCCCCCGGTATTCACCGGGGAGCTGTTTTTT. Full variable domain (remainder filled in from reference TRBV7-6 and TRBJ2-2): GAGVSQSPRYKVTKRGQDVALRCDPISGHVSLYWYRQALGQGPEFLTYFNYEAQQDKSGLPNDRFSAERPEGSISTLTIQRTEQRDSAMYRCASSPPVFTGELFFGEGSRLTVL.

This clonotype came up many times. V and J are TRBV6-2 or TRBV6-3 and TRBJ2-5; D is unclear. The CDR3 consists of 13 residues. Trimming stripped 8 bases from V and 5 bases from J, with 15 bases between. The germline V gene encodes CDR1 MNHEY and CDR2 SVGEGT. CDR3 region: CASGRSVGETQYF. The CDR3 DNA is TGTGCCAGCGGCCGTTCTGTGGGGGAGACCCAGTACTTC.